This T cell receptor beta chain was documented in a study of shared T cell receptors in the human thymus. V shed 4 bases and J 6 bases; nucleotides not matched to a gene: 19. The CDR3 is 20 residues long. Per germline, CDR1 SGHRS and CDR2 YFSETQ. Produced via immunoSEQ multiplex PCR; TCRdb's table is partial and in-frame only. The table shows about 540,000 clones, with approximately 80% occurring only once. The same data also went into a second study, on human thymus T cells.

V and J are TRBV5-1 and TRBJ2-2; TRBD2 matches 12 bases. The sequencing sample was made of thymocytes. The sequence derives from a boy under two years old with a congenital heart defect. This CDR3 reads CASSLAGGPLPSGVPGELFF. CDR3 nucleotides: TGCGCCAGCAGCCTAGCGGGAGGGCCTTTGCCCTCCGGAGTTCCCGGGGAGCTGTTTTTT.